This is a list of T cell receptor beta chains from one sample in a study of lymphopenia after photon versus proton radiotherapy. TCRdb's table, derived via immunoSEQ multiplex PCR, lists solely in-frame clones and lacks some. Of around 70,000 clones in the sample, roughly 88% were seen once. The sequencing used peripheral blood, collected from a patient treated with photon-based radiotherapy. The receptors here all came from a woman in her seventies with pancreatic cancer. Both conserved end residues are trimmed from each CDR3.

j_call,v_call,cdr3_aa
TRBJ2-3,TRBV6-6,ASSTGTGPTDTQY
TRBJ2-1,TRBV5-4,ASSLDGSEDEQF
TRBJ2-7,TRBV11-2,AWTKDYSYEQY
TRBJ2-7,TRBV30,AWRDPVGGEQY
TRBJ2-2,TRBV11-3,ASSFVSTGELF
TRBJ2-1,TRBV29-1,SVGGQTYNEQF
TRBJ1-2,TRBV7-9,ASSLAVPNYGYT
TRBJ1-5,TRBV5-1,ASSVLGGEGQPQH
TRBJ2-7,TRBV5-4,ASSSSVAGPYEQY
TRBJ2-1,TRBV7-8,ASSYDRGVYNEQF
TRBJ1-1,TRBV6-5,ASSPGPGVGTEAF
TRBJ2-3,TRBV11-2,ASSLRVGKMSFTDTQY
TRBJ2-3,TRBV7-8,ASSLVAGVRLDTQY
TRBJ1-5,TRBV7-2,ASSVPGTGNQPQH
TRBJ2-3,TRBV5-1,ATAPTESTDTQY
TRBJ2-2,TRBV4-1,ASSREEVSANTGELF
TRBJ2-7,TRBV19,ASSNNGAGTYEQY
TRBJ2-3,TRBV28,ASSSSPLPGREGPDTQY
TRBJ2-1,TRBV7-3,ASSLMAASYNEQF
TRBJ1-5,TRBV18,ASSPGGSNQPQH
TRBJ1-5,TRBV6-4,AGSLKPQH
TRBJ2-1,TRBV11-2,ASSYEWLNEQF
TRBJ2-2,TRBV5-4,ASSPGTSASGELF
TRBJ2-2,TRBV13,ASSFSISGELF
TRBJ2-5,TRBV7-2,ASSPLRGAQTQY
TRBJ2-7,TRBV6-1,ASIRTVAEEQY
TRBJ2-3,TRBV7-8,ASSLVLAGGRRDTQY
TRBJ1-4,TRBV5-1,ASSLGTVATNEKLF
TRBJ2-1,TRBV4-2,ASSQASTSGRGSYNEQF
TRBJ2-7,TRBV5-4,ATAPTGGPYEQY
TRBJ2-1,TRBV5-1,ASSEQWNEQF
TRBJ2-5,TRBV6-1,ASSQQGARETQY
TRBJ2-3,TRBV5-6,ASSSMTSGRLDTQY
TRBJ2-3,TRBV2,ASSDPSRQDPSTDTQY
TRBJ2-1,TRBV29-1,SVDYGPGGASEQF
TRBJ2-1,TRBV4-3,ASSQDHLRNNEQF
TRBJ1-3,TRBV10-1,ASSEPDRAGGNTIY